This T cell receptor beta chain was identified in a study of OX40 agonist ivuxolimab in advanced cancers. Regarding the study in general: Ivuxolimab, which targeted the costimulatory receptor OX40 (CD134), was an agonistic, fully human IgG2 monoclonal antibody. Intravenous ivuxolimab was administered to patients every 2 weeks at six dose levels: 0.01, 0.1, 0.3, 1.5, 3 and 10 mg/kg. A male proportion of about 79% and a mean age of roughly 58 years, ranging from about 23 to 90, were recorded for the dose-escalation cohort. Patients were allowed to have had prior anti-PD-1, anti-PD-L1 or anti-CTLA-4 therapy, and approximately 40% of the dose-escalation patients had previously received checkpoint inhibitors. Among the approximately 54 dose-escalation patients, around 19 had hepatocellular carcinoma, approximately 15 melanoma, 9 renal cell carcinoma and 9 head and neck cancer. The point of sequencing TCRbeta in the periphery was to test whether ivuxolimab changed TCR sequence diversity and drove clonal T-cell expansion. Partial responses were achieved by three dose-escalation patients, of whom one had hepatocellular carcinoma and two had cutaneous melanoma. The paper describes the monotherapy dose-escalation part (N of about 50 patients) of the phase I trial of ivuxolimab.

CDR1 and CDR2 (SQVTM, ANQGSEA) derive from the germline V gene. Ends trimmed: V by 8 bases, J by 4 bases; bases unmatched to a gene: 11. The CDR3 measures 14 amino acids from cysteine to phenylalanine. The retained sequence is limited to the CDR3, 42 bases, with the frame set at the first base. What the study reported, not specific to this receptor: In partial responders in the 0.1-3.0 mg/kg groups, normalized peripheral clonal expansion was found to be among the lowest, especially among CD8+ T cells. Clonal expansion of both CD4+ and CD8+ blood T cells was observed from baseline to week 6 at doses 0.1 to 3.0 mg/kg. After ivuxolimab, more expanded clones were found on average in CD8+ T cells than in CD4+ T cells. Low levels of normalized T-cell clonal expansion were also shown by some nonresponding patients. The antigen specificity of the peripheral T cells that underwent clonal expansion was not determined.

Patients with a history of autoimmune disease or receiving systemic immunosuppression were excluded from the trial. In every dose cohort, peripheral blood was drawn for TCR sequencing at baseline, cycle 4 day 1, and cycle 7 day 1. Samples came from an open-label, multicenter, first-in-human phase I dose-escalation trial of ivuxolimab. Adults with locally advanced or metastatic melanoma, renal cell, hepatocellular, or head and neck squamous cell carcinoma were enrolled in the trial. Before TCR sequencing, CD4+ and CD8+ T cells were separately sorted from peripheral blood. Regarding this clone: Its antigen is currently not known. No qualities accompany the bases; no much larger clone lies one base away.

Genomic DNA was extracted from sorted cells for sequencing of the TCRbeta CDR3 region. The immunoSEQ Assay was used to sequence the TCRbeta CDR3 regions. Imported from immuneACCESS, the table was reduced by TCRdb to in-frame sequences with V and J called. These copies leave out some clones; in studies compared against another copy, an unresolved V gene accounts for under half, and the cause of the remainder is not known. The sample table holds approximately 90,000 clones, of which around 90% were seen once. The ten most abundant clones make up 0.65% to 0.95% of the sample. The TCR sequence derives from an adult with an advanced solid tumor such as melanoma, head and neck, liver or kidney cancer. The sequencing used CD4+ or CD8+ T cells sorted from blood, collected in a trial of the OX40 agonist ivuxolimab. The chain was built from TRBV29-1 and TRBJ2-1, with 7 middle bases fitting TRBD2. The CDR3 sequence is CSLFLAGLYNEQFF. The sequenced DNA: TGCAGCCTTTTTTTAGCGGGCCTTTACAATGAGCAGTTCTTC.